Below, one TCR beta chain is given with its context. This clonotype has ten or more counts. Its antigen remains unidentified. There are no base qualities to consult, and no much larger clone falls within one base. The germline V gene provides CDR1 MDHEN and CDR2 SYDVKM. The CDR3 has 13 amino acids, counting the end cysteine and phenylalanine. Only the CDR3 portion is preserved as DNA: 39 bases, with reading frame beginning at the first base. V is clipped by 4 bases and J by 7 bases, and the sequence between their germline boundaries is 11 bases long. This specimen comes from a study of T cells in Graves' hyperthyroidism and ophthalmopathy (dated by TCRdb to the late 2010s). For the wider study: Peripheral blood samples were taken at the time of initial diagnosis, prior to any treatment. The 100 or so discovery patients were divided at random into training and test sets in a 7:3 ratio. To identify TCR V-J signatures that set the groups apart, the researchers used a discovery cohort of 100 patients, made up of roughly 40 with Graves' ophthalmopathy and about 60 with stable Graves' hyperthyroidism. Thyroid tissue and blood T-cell repertoires from six Graves' hyperthyroidism patients were also compared in the study. Following sampling, methimazole starting at 30 mg daily was given to hyperthyroidism patients, and high-dose intravenous methylprednisolone was given to ophthalmopathy patients. Prospective prediction of ophthalmopathy was tested in an independent validation cohort of 18 to 20 hyperthyroidism patients and some 17 patients who later progressed to ophthalmopathy. According to the paper, TCR Vbeta CDR3 sequencing was carried out on more than 120 peripheral blood samples, which came from under 50 ophthalmopathy, 75 or so hyperthyroidism and around 17 progressor patients. Study-wide findings and limitations: Sample size was not statistically predetermined, and blinding of investigators to group allocation was not performed. In cross-validation, a model built on a 13 V-J signature told ophthalmopathy apart from stable hyperthyroidism with about 90% sensitivity and roughly 81% specificity, and in testing the same model reached 80%/75%. In validation, the model predicted progression to ophthalmopathy with 55% to 71% sensitivity and 72% to 85% specificity, a median of about 6.7 months before onset. Most expanded thyroid clonotypes (frequency above 0.001) were also detected in blood, suggesting blood repertoires may reflect thyroid immune responses.

A patient counted as having stable Graves' hyperthyroidism if no progression to ophthalmopathy occurred over 18 months of follow-up. The hyperthyroidism patients were between 18 and 65 years old and newly diagnosed, with a disease duration of less than 2 months. Exclusion was applied to patients with uncontrolled infections, other autoimmune diseases, pregnancy or lactation. Clinical symptoms, serum thyroxine and TRAb, thyroid ultrasound, and orbital computed tomography formed the basis for the diagnoses. Ficoll-Paque density gradient centrifugation was used to isolate PBMCs from 8.5 to 10 ml of fresh peripheral blood. Trizol reagent was used to extract total RNA, and RNA quality was then checked on an Agilent 2100 Bioanalyzer. Amplification of TCR beta CDR3 regions was carried out from RNA transcripts. The TCR CDR3 was subjected to a first round of RT-PCR using the HTBI primer set and the Qiagen OneStep RT-PCR kit. A second multiplex PCR round built the libraries, followed by size selection and purification. Sequencing of the libraries was done on an Illumina HiSeq2000 using paired-end 100 bp reads. As for how the authors treated the data: SOAPnuke was used to process the raw data, with reads discarded if the reads contained adapters or uncalled bases, had a mean Phred below 15, or lacked an exact constant-primer or identifier match. High-quality paired reads were merged with COPE v1.2.5, and unique nucleotide sequences were defined as clonotypes. Clonotypes were aligned to IMGT TRBV, TRBD and TRBJ reference segments using MiTCR v1.1. The analysis was restricted to V-J combinations with a frequency above 0.0001, which together covered about 99% of the repertoires. A TCS score was defined as the ratio of F50 (clonal expansion) to E x V (chaos), with BLOSUM62-based TCRdist applied between CDR3 peptides within each V-J. Welch's t-statistics and random forest reduced several hundred V-J features to 13, which were used in a naive Bayes classifier (R e1071). TCRdb's own reprocessing of the public reads used fastp at Q25 and MiXCR and kept productive beta chains. Records with the same CDR3 protein are collapsed into one entry carrying the most frequent genes and DNA. It is TCRdb's table, rather than the study itself, that gives the V and J calls and clone size. This sample has 370,000 or so distinct CDR3 sequences in its table, and around a quarter of those were observed once. The ten most abundant clones make up roughly 80% of the sample.

The V and J segments used are TRBV28 and TRBJ1-5; the D gene cannot be named for sure. This clonotype was obtained from a middle-aged man with Graves' hyperthyroidism. Sequencing was carried out using blood. CDR3 protein: CASSYGRGQPQHF. The DNA sequence reads TGTGCCAGCAGTTACGGACGTGGGCAGCCCCAGCATTTT.